What follows are 5 T cell receptor beta chains derived from one specimen sequenced in a study of blood T cell repertoires in COVID-19. The data were produced by immunoSEQ multiplex PCR, yet TCRdb's version contains in-frame clones alone and is incomplete. In the table there are about half a million clones, 75% to 90% of which are singletons. Specimen: peripheral blood. Receptors were obtained from a human donor in a cohort sampled during active COVID-19.

Details on this clone: The same CDR3 also results from other DNA sequences found in this sample. V gene TRBV3-1 (or the pseudogene TRBV3-2) combines with J gene TRBJ1-4; D remains ambiguous. Trimming pared 0 bases from V and 7 bases from J, leaving 3 bases between. Germline CDR1 and CDR2: LGHDT and YNNKEL (reference sequence). The CDR3 contains 12 residues. CDR3 DNA sequence: TGTGCCAGCAGCCAAGATCGTGAAAAACTGTTTTTT. Protein sequence: CASSQDREKLFF.

The J gene is TRBJ2-3, the V gene TRBV2; 8 bases map to TRBD2. The germline CDR1 and CDR2 sequences are SNHLY and FYNNEI. V shed 4 bases, J shed 0 bases, and the junction held 9 bases outside the gene matches. The CDR3 contains 17 residues. The CDR3 loop is CASSAASGGSSTDTQYF. CDR3 DNA: TGTGCCAGCAGTGCGGCAAGCGGGGGTTCTAGCACAGATACGCAGTATTTT.

This chain uses TRBV3-1 (or the pseudogene TRBV3-2) with TRBJ2-7; a possible D gene is TRBD1 (6 bases). The CDR3 extends over 15 amino acids. The ends were cut back, 4 bases at V and 5 bases at J, with 18 bases in the middle. Germline CDR1 reads LGHDT; CDR2 reads YNNKEL (reference sequence). In DNA, the CDR3 is TGTGCCAGCAGCCCCCAATTACGACAGGACCACGAGCAGTACTTC. Its translation: CASSPQLRQDHEQYF.

This clone was recorded once. A much larger clonotype is one base distant, so this may be a read error. The gene calls are TRBV28 and TRBJ1-4; perhaps TRBD1 as D (5 bases). The CDR3 spans 14 residues. Between the trimmed V and J ends, which lost 4 bases and 7 bases, there was a span of 13 bases. Germline V lookup: CDR1 MDHEN, CDR2 SYDVKM. CDR3 DNA: TGTGCCAGCAGTTACGACAGACAATTTGAAAAACTGTTTTTT. Translated: CASSYDRQFEKLFF.

The chain uses TRBV5-3 and TRBJ2-2; 11 bases are a match to TRBD2. TRBV5-3 is classed as an ORF, of uncertain function. The length of the CDR3 is 16 residues. The V and J ends lost 4 bases and 2 bases, in that order; junction bases with no gene match: 4. As DNA, the CDR3 is TGTGCCAGAAGCGACCGACTAGCGGGAAACACCGGGGAGCTGTTTTTT. Translating gives CARSDRLAGNTGELFF.